The 27 T cell receptor beta chains below were found in one sample sequenced in a study of T cells after yellow fever vaccination (dated by TCRdb to about 2019). The library relied on 5' RACE. Sequencing instrument: Illumina NovaSeq 6000. TCRdb reran the public reads through fastp at Q25 and MiXCR, keeping productive beta chains. Duplicate CDR3 protein sequences are folded into a single record with the most common DNA and genes. This sample gives fewer than 450,000 distinct CDR3 sequences in total; approximately 4.2% of them show up just once. The ten biggest clones cover less than 25% of the sample. The meaning of the sample's treatment or condition label: live attenuated yellow fever vaccine strain. The specimen comprised PBMCs, sampled 5 days after the yellow fever booster vaccination. These receptors all stem from a man between 18 and 29 years old who received the YFV17D yellow fever vaccine.

This clonotype has at least ten counts. V gene TRBV7-2 combines with J gene TRBJ1-6; no clear D. In germline, CDR1 is SGHTA, CDR2 FQGNSA. The CDR3 has 15 residues. V lost 4 bases and J lost 9, with 16 bases in between. Written as DNA, the CDR3 is TGTGCCAGCAGCTCCCAACCGGGCCAGTTTTCACCCCTCCACTTT. Protein sequence: CASSSQPGQFSPLHF.

This chain uses TRBV10-1 with TRBJ2-6; D is perhaps TRBD1 or TRBD2 (6 bases each). V lost 6 bases and J 4 bases, leaving 13 bases between the germline ends. The CDR3 runs 15 residues. Germline CDR1 WNHNN, CDR2 SYGVQD (reference sequence). In DNA form, the CDR3 reads TGCGCCAGCAGCCCAGGGGCGGGAGGGGCCAACGTCCTGACTTTC. This sequence encodes CASSPGAGGANVLTF.

This clonotype has a handful of counts. This chain joins TRBV28 and TRBJ1-2, with 8 bases fitting TRBD1. The CDR3 covers 14 residues. With 2 bases clipped from V and 4 bases from J, the junction kept 3 bases outside the gene matches. Germline V gene sequence: CDR1 MDHEN, CDR2 SYDVKM. The CDR3 DNA reads TGTGCCAGCAGTTTAATGGACAGGGCCTATGGCTACACCTTC. It specifies CASSLMDRAYGYTF.

This clonotype was observed a handful of times. The gene calls are TRBV29-1 and TRBJ2-1; the D is unclear. CDR1 is SQVTM and CDR2 is ANQGSEA in the germline V gene. The length of the CDR3 is 14 residues. The V and J ends lost 3 bases and 0 bases respectively, with 9 bases between them. The CDR3 reads CSVDTKSSYNEQFF. CDR3 bases: TGCAGCGTTGATACAAAGAGCTCCTACAATGAGCAGTTCTTC.

This clonotype came up many times. The CDR3 nucleotides are TGCAGTGCCGCTACCCTTCCGGGACACCAAGACTATGGCTACACCTTC. It translates to CSAATLPGHQDYGYTF. The gene calls are TRBV20-1 and TRBJ1-2; possibly TRBD1 for D (6 bases). There are 16 residues in the CDR3. The V and J ends lost 6 bases and 3 bases respectively, with 23 bases between them. Germline CDR1 and CDR2: DFQATT and SNEGSKA (reference sequence).

This clonotype was seen a few times. The chain combines TRBV7-3 with TRBJ1-2; 10 bases map to TRBD1. Trimming at V came to 5 bases and at J to 3 bases, leaving 6 bases not matched to a gene. The CDR3 spans 15 residues. Germline values: CDR1 SGHTA, CDR2 FQGTGA. CDR3 in DNA: TGTGCCAGCAGCCCAACGGGGACAGGGGACTATGGCTACACCTTC. This gives the protein CASSPTGTGDYGYTF. The full variable domain, rest sourced from reference TRBV7-3 and TRBJ1-2, is GAGVSQTPSNKVTEKGKYVELRCDPISGHTALYWYRQSLGQGPEFLIYFQGTGAADDSGLPNDRFFAVRPEGSVSTLKIQRTERGDSAVYLCASSPTGTGDYGYTFGSGTRLTVV.

This clonotype was observed a handful of times. In nucleotides, the CDR3 is TGTGCCAGCAGCGCTGACAGTGAAAAACTGTTTTTT. It codes for CASSADSEKLFF. This chain joins TRBV7-9 and TRBJ1-4, with a tentative D call TRBD1 (5 bases). The germline V and J ends were trimmed by 5 bases and 7 bases, with 8 bases remaining between them. The CDR3 is made up of 12 amino acids. Germline V gives CDR1 SEHNR, CDR2 FQNEAQ (reference sequence).

CDR3 nucleotide sequence: TGTGCCAGCAGCCAGGATGGGTTAGCCAAAAACATTCAGTACTTC. Its protein product is CASSQDGLAKNIQYF. V is TRBV5-4 and J is TRBJ2-4; no definite D call. The CDR3 covers 15 residues. Trimming took 4 bases from V and 0 from J, leaving 11 bases between them. CDR1 and CDR2 (germline): SGHNT, YYREEE (reference sequence). The full variable domain, in which reference TRBV5-4 and TRBJ2-4 provide the parts outside the CDR3, is ETGVTQSPTHLIKTRGQQVTLRCSSQSGHNTVSWYQQALGQGPQFIFQYYREEENGRGNFPPRFSGLQFPNYSSELNVNALELDDSALYLCASSQDGLAKNIQYFGAGTRLSVL.

The rearrangement links TRBV5-1 to TRBJ1-1; D possibly corresponds to TRBD1 (5 bases). The CDR3 has 15 amino acids. The germline CDR1 and CDR2 sequences are SGHRS and YFSETQ. Trimming removed 4 bases at V and 4 bases at J, with 17 bases between. CDR3 coding DNA: TGCGCCAGCAGCCAAGGGACGCCAAAGGGCACTGAAGCTTTCTTT. This sequence encodes CASSQGTPKGTEAFF.

This clonotype was seen repeatedly, ten times or more. The J gene is TRBJ2-2, the V gene TRBV20-1; 11 bases fit TRBD2. Germline V gene lookup returns CDR1 DFQATT and CDR2 SNEGSKA (reference sequence). The CDR3 is made up of 17 amino acids. The junction had 5 bases not matched to a gene; V was cut back by 2 bases and J by 0 bases. Here the CDR3 DNA reads TGCAGTGCTAGAAAGCCGGGACTAGCGGCGAACACCGGGGAGCTGTTTTTT. Translated, it gives CSARKPGLAANTGELFF.

Many counts were recorded for this clonotype. The genes are TRBV7-2 and TRBJ2-7, with D possibly matching TRBD2 (5 bases). Trimming removed 0 bases from V and 2 bases from J, with 5 bases in between. Per germline, CDR1 SGHTA and CDR2 FQGNSA. There are 13 residues in the CDR3. The CDR3 DNA reads TGTGCCAGCAGCTTAGCGGGAGCCTACGAGCAGTACTTC. It yields the protein CASSLAGAYEQYF.

This clonotype was observed many times. V gene TRBV5-4 combines with J gene TRBJ2-3, with TRBD2 matching over 8 bases. Germline CDR1 SGHNT, CDR2 YYREEE (reference sequence). The CDR3 consists of 17 residues. V trimming: 3 bases; J trimming: 0 bases; junction bases outside the gene matches: 9. CDR3 in DNA: TGTGCCAGCAGCTGGGTAGCGGGGTCCGGAAGCACAGATACGCAGTATTTT. Protein: CASSWVAGSGSTDTQYF.

Ten or more counts support this clonotype. The J gene is TRBJ1-2, the V gene TRBV5-1; D is unresolved. Germline V gene sequence: CDR1 SGHRS, CDR2 YFSETQ. This CDR3 spans 15 amino acids. The V gene lost 1 base and the J gene lost 0 bases, with 10 bases spanning the gap. CDR3 DNA sequence: TGCGCCAGCAGCTTGCTGGCAGGAGCTAACTATGGCTACACCTTC. This encodes CASSLLAGANYGYTF.

This clonotype showed up many times. V and J are TRBV5-1 and TRBJ2-3; TRBD2 agrees at 8 bases. CDR1 is SGHRS, CDR2 YFSETQ, per germline. This CDR3 contains 14 residues. V dropped 3 bases and J dropped 4; count of bases not matched to a gene: 4. DNA for the CDR3: TGCGCCAGCAGCTCGATGACTAGCGCAGATACGCAGTATTTT. Translating it yields CASSSMTSADTQYF.

This clonotype was detected a few times. The chain carries TRBV6-1 and TRBJ1-2; D perhaps matches TRBD1 (5 bases). CDR3 length: 15 residues. Trimming took off 8 bases at V and 7 bases at J, with 23 bases between the two ends. Germline CDR1 and CDR2: MNHNS and SASEGT. The CDR3 spells CASHKPGIRVSGYTF. Here the CDR3 DNA reads TGTGCCAGCCATAAACCAGGGATCAGGGTCAGTGGCTACACCTTC.

This clonotype has a count of ten or more. The genes are TRBV6-2 or TRBV6-3 and TRBJ1-1; a possible D gene is TRBD1 (5 bases). Looked up from germline, CDR1 is MNHEY and CDR2 is SVGEGT. The CDR3 has 13 amino acids. V was trimmed by 9 bases and J by 1 base, leaving 12 bases between them. Here the CDR3 reads CASLQEPNTEAFF. CDR3 bases: TGTGCCAGTCTACAGGAGCCGAACACTGAAGCTTTCTTT.

In nucleotides, the CDR3 is TGTGCCAGCAGGTTGGGAATAGTTACAGCCAACACTGAAGCTTTCTTT. Translation gives CASRLGIVTANTEAFF. The chain carries TRBV27 and TRBJ1-1; D is uncertain. Trimming took 6 bases from V and 2 from J, leaving 19 bases between them. The germline gives CDR1 MNHEY, CDR2 SMNVEV (reference sequence). The length of the CDR3 is 16 residues.

This clonotype was detected many times. V usage is TRBV7-2 and J usage is TRBJ2-1; D may be TRBD1 or TRBD2 (5 bases each). In germline, CDR1 is SGHTA, CDR2 FQGNSA. CDR3 length: 11 amino acids. Trimming cost V 2 bases and J 15 bases, with 11 bases left between them. The CDR3 loop is CASSLYWDLFF. In DNA, the CDR3 is TGTGCCAGCAGCTTATACTGGGACCTGTTCTTC.

This clonotype was recorded at least ten times. In nucleotides, the CDR3 is TGTGCCAGCAGCCAAGATCAGTCCGGGCCACGCAGAAGCTACACCTTC. This encodes CASSQDQSGPRRSYTF. V and J are TRBV4-2 and TRBJ1-2; the D is unclear. The CDR3 sequence is 16 residues long. Per germline, CDR1 LGHNA and CDR2 YNFKEQ. Deletions cut 0 bases from V and 9 bases from J, with 20 bases between.

This clonotype was counted ten times or more. V gene TRBV5-1 combines with J gene TRBJ1-2; a weak D match, TRBD1 (5 bases). This CDR3 has 15 residues. V lost 0 bases to trimming and J lost 6 bases, with 15 bases between them. Germline loops: CDR1 SGHRS, CDR2 YFSETQ. The CDR3 reads CASSLEVPGDDGYTF. CDR3 DNA: TGCGCCAGCAGCTTGGAGGTCCCGGGGGACGATGGCTACACCTTC.

This clonotype was seen many times. The J gene is TRBJ2-1, the V gene TRBV5-1, with TRBD1 matching 8 bases. Germline assignment: CDR1 SGHRS and CDR2 YFSETQ. The CDR3 is 14 amino acids. After removal of 0 bases from V and 14 bases from J, the junction contained 10 bases not matched to a gene. This chain's CDR3 is CASSLDRGTGGEFF. CDR3 in DNA: TGCGCCAGCAGCTTGGACCGCGGGACAGGTGGGGAGTTCTTC.

The chain couples TRBV7-2 to TRBJ2-1; 13 nucleotides line up with TRBD2. The ends lost 3 bases at V and 0 bases at J; junction bases unmatched: 8. CDR1 and CDR2 (germline): SGHTA, FQGNSA. The CDR3 length is 19 residues. The CDR3 is CASSFWTSGGLSSYNEQFF. CDR3 DNA: TGTGCCAGCAGCTTCTGGACTAGCGGGGGCCTGAGCTCCTACAATGAGCAGTTCTTC.

This clonotype occurred many times. The gene calls are TRBV5-1 and TRBJ2-7, with TRBD1 matching 8 bases. CDR1 SGHRS and CDR2 YFSETQ come from the germline V gene. The CDR3 extends over 15 amino acids. V was clipped by 1 base and J by 6 bases; unmatched bases: 9. The CDR3: CASSLRAGGDGEQYV. As DNA, the CDR3 is TGCGCCAGCAGCTTGAGGGCAGGGGGCGATGGCGAGCAGTACGTC.

The rearrangement joins TRBV20-1 to TRBJ1-3; D is unclear. CDR1 DFQATT and CDR2 SNEGSKA come from the germline V gene (reference sequence). V lost 0 bases to trimming and J lost 4 bases, with 7 bases between them. This CDR3 comprises 13 residues. CDR3 region: CSARDPVGNTIYF. CDR3 DNA: TGCAGTGCTAGAGATCCAGTGGGAAACACCATATATTTT.

The chain employs TRBV7-2 and TRBJ2-2, with TRBD2 matching over 11 bases. V dropped 0 bases and J dropped 0; count of bases not matched to a gene: 3. The germline gives CDR1 SGHTA, CDR2 FQGNSA. The CDR3 runs to 18 residues. CDR3 protein: CASSLAQGLAANTGELFF. The CDR3 nucleotides read TGTGCCAGCAGCTTAGCGCAGGGACTAGCGGCGAACACCGGGGAGCTGTTTTTT. The whole variable domain, filled in from reference TRBV7-2 and TRBJ2-2, reads GAGVSQSPSNKVTEKGKDVELRCDPISGHTALYWYRQSLGQGLEFLIYFQGNSAPDKSGLPSDRFSAERTGGSVSTLTIQRTQQEDSAVYLCASSLAQGLAANTGELFFGEGSRLTVL.

This clonotype was counted only a few times. The gene calls are TRBV4-3 and TRBJ1-2; D unclear. The CDR3 length is 14 residues. The germline CDR1 and CDR2 sequences are LGHNA and YSLEER. Between the trimmed V and J ends, which lost 0 bases and 3 bases, there was a span of 8 bases. The CDR3 reads CASSQDKGDYGYTF. For the CDR3, the DNA is TGCGCCAGCAGCCAAGATAAGGGCGACTATGGCTACACCTTC.

The chain carries TRBV6-4 and TRBJ2-2; D unresolved. The CDR3 sequence is 12 residues long. The ends were cut back, 3 bases at V and 7 bases at J, with 6 bases in the middle. Germline-derived CDR1 and CDR2 are MRHNA and SNTAGT. The CDR3 DNA sequence: TGTGCCAGCAGTGATTCACTCGGGGAGCTGTTTTTT. This gives the protein CASSDSLGELFF.